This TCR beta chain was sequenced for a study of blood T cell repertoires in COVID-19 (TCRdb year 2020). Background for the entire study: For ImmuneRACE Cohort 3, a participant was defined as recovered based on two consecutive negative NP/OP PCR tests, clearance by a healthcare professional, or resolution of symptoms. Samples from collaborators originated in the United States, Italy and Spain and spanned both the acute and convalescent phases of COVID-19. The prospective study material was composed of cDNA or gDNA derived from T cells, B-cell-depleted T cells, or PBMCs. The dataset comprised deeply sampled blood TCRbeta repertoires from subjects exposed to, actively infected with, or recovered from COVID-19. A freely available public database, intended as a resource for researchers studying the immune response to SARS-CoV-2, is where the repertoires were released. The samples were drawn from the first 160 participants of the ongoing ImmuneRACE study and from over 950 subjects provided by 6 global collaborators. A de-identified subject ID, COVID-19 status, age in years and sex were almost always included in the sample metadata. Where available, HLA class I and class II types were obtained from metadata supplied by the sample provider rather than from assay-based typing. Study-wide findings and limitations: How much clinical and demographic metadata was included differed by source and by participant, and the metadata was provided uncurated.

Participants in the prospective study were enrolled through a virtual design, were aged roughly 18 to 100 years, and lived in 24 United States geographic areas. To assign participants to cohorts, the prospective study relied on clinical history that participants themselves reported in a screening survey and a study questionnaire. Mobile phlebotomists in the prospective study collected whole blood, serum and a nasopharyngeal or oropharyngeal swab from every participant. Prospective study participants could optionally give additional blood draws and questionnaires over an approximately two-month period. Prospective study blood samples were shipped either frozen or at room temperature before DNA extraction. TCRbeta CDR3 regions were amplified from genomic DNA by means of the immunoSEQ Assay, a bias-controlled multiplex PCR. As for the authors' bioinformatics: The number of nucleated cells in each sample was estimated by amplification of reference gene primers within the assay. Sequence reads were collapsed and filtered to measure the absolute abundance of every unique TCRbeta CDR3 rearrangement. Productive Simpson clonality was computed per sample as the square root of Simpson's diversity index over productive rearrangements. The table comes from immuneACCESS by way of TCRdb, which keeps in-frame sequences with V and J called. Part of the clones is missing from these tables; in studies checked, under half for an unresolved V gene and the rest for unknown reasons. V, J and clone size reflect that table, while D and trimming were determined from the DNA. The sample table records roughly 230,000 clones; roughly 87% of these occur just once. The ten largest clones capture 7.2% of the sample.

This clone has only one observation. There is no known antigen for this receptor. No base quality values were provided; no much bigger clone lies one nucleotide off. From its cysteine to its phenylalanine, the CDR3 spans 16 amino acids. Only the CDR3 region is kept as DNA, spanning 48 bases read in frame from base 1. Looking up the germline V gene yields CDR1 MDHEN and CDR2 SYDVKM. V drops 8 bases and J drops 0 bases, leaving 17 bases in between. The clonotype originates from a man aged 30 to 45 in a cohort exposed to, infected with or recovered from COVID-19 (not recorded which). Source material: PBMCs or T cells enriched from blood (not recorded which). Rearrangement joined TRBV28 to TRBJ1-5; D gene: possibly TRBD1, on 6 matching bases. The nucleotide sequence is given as TGTGCCAGCGCAGGGACATTACGGGCTAGCAATCAGCCCCAGCATTTT. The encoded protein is CASAGTLRASNQPQHF.